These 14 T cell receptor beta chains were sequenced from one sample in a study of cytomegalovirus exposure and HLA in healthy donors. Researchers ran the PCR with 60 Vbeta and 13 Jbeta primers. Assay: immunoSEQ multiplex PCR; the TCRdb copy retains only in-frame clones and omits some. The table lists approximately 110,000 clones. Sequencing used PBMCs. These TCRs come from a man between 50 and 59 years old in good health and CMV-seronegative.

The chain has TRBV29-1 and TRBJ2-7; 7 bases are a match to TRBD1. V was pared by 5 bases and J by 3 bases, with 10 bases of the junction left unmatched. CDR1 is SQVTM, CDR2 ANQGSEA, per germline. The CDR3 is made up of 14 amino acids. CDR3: CSVKTGVEDYEQYF. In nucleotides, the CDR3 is TGCAGCGTTAAAACAGGGGTGGAGGACTACGAGCAGTACTTC.

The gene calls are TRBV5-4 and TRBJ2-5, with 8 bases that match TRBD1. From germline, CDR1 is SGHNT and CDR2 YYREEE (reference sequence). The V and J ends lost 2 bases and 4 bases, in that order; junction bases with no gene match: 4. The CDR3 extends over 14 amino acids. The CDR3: CASSFPGGGETQYF. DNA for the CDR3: TGTGCCAGCAGCTTTCCAGGGGGCGGAGAGACCCAGTACTTC.

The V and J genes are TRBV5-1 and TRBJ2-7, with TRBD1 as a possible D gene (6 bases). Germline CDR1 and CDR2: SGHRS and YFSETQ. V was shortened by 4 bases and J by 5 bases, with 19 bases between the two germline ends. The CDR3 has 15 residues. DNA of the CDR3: TGCGCCAGCAGCACACAAACCCAGGGGTGTAACGAGCAGTACTTC. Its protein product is CASSTQTQGCNEQYF.

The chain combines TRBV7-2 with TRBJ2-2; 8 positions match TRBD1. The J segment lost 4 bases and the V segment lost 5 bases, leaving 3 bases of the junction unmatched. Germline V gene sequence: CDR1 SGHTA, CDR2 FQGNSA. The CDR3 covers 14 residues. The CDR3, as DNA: TGTGCCAGCAGCACGACAGGGGCCACCGGGGAGCTGTTTTTT. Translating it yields CASSTTGATGELFF. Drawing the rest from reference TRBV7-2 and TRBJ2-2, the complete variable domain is GAGVSQSPSNKVTEKGKDVELRCDPISGHTALYWYRQSLGQGLEFLIYFQGNSAPDKSGLPSDRFSAERTGGSVSTLTIQRTQQEDSAVYLCASSTTGATGELFFGEGSRLTVL.

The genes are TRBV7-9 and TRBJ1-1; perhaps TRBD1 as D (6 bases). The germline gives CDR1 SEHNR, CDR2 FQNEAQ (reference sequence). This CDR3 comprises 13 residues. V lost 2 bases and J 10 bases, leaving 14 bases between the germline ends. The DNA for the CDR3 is TGTGCCAGCAGCTTAAGGGGGTCGGTGATAGCTTTCTTT. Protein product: CASSLRGSVIAFF.

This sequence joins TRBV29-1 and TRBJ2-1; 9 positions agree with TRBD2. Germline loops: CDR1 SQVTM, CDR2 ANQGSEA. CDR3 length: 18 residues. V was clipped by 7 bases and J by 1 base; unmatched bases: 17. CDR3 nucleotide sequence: TGCAGCGCCCTACGCCTAGCGGGAAACCCTATATCCTACAATGAGCAGTTCTTC. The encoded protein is CSALRLAGNPISYNEQFF.

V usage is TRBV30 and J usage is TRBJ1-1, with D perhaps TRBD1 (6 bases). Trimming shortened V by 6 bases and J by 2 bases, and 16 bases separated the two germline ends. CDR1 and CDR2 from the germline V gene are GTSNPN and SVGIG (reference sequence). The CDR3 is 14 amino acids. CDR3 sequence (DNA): TGTGCCTGCACCCGGGACACCCGAAACACTGAAGCTTTCTTT. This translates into CACTRDTRNTEAFF.

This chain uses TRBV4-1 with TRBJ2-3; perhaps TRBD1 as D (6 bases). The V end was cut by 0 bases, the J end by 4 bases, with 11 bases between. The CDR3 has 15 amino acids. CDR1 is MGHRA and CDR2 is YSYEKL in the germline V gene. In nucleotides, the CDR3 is TGCGCCAGCAGCCAAGAGGGGGCGTTAGCAGATACGCAGTATTTT. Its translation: CASSQEGALADTQYF.

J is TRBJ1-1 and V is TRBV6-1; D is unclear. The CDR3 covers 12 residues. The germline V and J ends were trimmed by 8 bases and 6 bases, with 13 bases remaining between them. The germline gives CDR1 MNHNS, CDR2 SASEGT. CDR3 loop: CASGWSASEAFF. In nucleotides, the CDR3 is TGTGCCAGCGGCTGGAGTGCGTCTGAAGCTTTCTTT.

CDR3 nucleotide sequence: TGTGCCAGCTGGGGCTCAATGGATAGGTACAAGTTCTTC. As protein: CASWGSMDRYKFF. The rearrangement joins TRBV13 to TRBJ2-1; perhaps TRBD1 as D (5 bases). The CDR3 length is 13 residues. Trimming removed 8 bases at V and 14 bases at J, with 22 bases between. Per the germline V gene, CDR1 is PRHDT and CDR2 is FYEKMQ (reference sequence).

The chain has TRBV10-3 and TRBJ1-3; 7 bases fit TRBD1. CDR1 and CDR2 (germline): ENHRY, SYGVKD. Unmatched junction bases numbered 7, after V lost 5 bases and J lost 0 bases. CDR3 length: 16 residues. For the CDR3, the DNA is TGTGCCATCAGTCCGGGACAGCGGAGCTCTGGAAACACCATATATTTT. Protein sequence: CAISPGQRSSGNTIYF.

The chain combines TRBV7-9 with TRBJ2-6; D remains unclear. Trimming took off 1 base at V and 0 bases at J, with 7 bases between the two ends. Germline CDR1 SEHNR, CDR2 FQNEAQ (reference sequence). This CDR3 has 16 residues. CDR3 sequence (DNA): TGTGCCAGCAGCTTAGGGCGGAACTCTGGGGCCAACGTCCTGACTTTC. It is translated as CASSLGRNSGANVLTF.

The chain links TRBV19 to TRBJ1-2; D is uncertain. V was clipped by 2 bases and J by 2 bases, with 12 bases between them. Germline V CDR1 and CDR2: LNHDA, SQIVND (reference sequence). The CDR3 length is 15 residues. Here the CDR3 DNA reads TGTGCCAGTAGTATACTAGCAGTTCAGAACTATGGCTACACCTTC. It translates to CASSILAVQNYGYTF.

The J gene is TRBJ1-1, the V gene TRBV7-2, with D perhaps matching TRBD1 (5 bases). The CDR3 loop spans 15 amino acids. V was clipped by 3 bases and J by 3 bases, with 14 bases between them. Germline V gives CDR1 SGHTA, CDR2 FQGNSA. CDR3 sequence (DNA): TGTGCCAGCAGCTTCGCGGGGCTGTCTGACACTGAAGCTTTCTTT. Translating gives CASSFAGLSDTEAFF.